These T cell receptor beta chains were read from a single sample in a study of CD8 T cells in Susac syndrome. A single record per CDR3 protein comes from TCRdb applying MiXCR to the immunoSEQ multiplex PCR reads. In the table there are about 120,000 distinct CDR3 sequences, around 90% of which are singletons. The sequencing sample was made of CD4+ T cells from PBMCs. These receptors were collected from a human donor in good health. Each CDR3 is given with its conserved first and last residue. D genes are given only for firm matches. Not every row has a clone size; where given, it reads once, few, many or a size class.

v_gene,abundance,j_gene,d_gene,CDR3aa,CDR3nt
TRBV18,-,TRBJ1-2,-,CASSPGGGNYGYTF,TGTGCCAGCTCACCAGGAGGAGGGAACTATGGCTACACCTTC
TRBV6-6,-,TRBJ2-4,-,CASTTVGLTDIQYF,TGTGCCAGCACCACGGTAGGGTTGACGGACATTCAGTACTTC
TRBV15,-,TRBJ1-5,TRBD1,CATSPGQGNNQPQHF,TGTGCCACCAGCCCGGGACAGGGAAATAATCAGCCCCAGCATTTT
TRBV6-5,-,TRBJ2-1,TRBD2,CASSPVSSGSHEQFF,TGTGCCAGCAGTCCCGTATCTAGCGGGAGCCATGAGCAGTTCTTC
TRBV11-1,-,TRBJ2-3,-,CASSPQADTQYF,TGTGCCAGCAGCCCCCAAGCAGATACGCAGTATTTT
TRBV27,-,TRBJ1-2,-,CASSLQGGGYTF,TGTGCCAGCAGTCTCCAGGGAGGCGGCTACACCTTC
TRBV5-4,-,TRBJ1-4,TRBD1,CASSSGTDGEKLFF,TGTGCCAGCAGCTCCGGGACAGACGGAGAAAAACTGTTTTTT
TRBV19,few,TRBJ1-1,-,CASSISTTSEAFF,TGTGCCAGTAGTATATCAACGACTAGTGAAGCTTTCTTT
TRBV29-1,-,TRBJ1-3,-,CSVLAGLSGNTIYF,TGCAGCGTTCTGGCGGGCCTCTCTGGAAACACCATATATTTT
TRBV30,-,TRBJ2-3,-,CAWTGGTSTDTQYF,TGTGCCTGGACAGGGGGGACTAGCACAGATACGCAGTATTTT
TRBV5-4,-,TRBJ2-2,TRBD1,CASSWGTGGNPTGELFF,TGTGCCAGCAGCTGGGGAACAGGGGGGAATCCCACCGGGGAGCTGTTTTTT
TRBV6-2/TRBV6-3,-,TRBJ1-5,TRBD1,CASSLDRARNQPQHF,TGTGCCAGCAGCCTCGACAGGGCGAGGAATCAGCCCCAGCATTTT
TRBV18,-,TRBJ2-7,-,CASSRSSGQDYEQYF,TGTGCCAGCTCACGGTCGAGCGGGCAAGACTACGAGCAGTACTTC
TRBV6-5,-,TRBJ2-7,-,CASSYSLETYEQYF,TGTGCCAGCAGTTACTCCCTCGAAACCTACGAGCAGTACTTC
TRBV6-2/TRBV6-3,once,TRBJ1-5,-,CASNAVRNQPQHF,TGTGCCAGCAACGCGGTTAGGAATCAGCCCCAGCATTTT
TRBV29-1,-,TRBJ2-1,TRBD2,CSVLPALAGGEGEQFF,TGCAGCGTTCTCCCCGCACTAGCGGGCGGAGAGGGTGAGCAGTTCTTC
TRBV30,-,TRBJ1-1,TRBD1,CAWRDSQGVGTEAFF,TGTGCCTGGAGGGATTCACAGGGGGTGGGCACTGAAGCTTTCTTT
TRBV2,-,TRBJ2-5,-,CASARTGQETQYF,TGTGCCAGCGCCCGGACGGGTCAAGAGACCCAGTACTTC
TRBV6-2/TRBV6-3,-,TRBJ1-1,-,CASSLGQVTEAFF,TGTGCCAGCAGTTTGGGTCAGGTCACTGAAGCTTTCTTT
TRBV6-2/TRBV6-3,-,TRBJ2-6,-,CASSYSILGTRRSGANVLTF,TGTGCCAGCAGTTACTCGATTTTGGGAACCAGGAGGTCTGGGGCCAACGTCCTGACTTTC
TRBV12-3/TRBV12-4,-,TRBJ1-1,-,CATGRGDTEAFF,TGTGCCACCGGACGGGGGGACACTGAAGCTTTCTTT
TRBV15,few,TRBJ2-5,-,CATSRDFSSGETQYF,TGTGCCACCAGCAGAGATTTTAGTTCGGGGGAGACCCAGTACTTC
TRBV7-9,-,TRBJ1-2,-,CASSSGGGNIHGYTF,TGTGCCAGCAGCTCCGGCGGGGGGAATATCCATGGCTACACCTTC
TRBV12-3/TRBV12-4,-,TRBJ2-7,TRBD1,CASSLGTGDEQYF,TGTGCCAGCAGTTTAGGTACAGGGGACGAGCAGTACTTC
TRBV11-2,-,TRBJ1-2,-,CASSLDPMILYGYTF,TGTGCCAGCAGCTTAGATCCCATGATCCTATATGGCTACACCTTC
TRBV29-1,-,TRBJ1-1,-,CSVEIEAFF,TGCAGCGTTGAGATTGAAGCTTTCTTT
TRBV15,-,TRBJ2-4,-,CASGRGRGDQKNIQYF,TGTGCGTCGGGGCGCGGGCGGGGCGACCAGAAAAACATTCAGTACTTC
TRBV5-1,-,TRBJ1-5,TRBD1,CASRAGGGDGNQPQHF,TGCGCCAGCAGGGCAGGGGGCGGGGACGGCAATCAGCCCCAGCATTTT
TRBV4-1,-,TRBJ1-1,TRBD1,CASSHPGQGMNTEAFF,TGCGCCAGCAGCCACCCGGGACAGGGGATGAACACTGAAGCTTTCTTT
TRBV29-1,-,TRBJ1-2,-,CSAKMGNEDHGYTF,TGCAGCGCAAAGATGGGGAATGAAGATCATGGCTACACCTTC
TRBV7-2,-,TRBJ1-5,TRBD1,CASSSAPGQGAGQPQHF,TGTGCCAGCAGCTCCGCGCCGGGACAGGGGGCTGGTCAGCCCCAGCATTTT
TRBV7-9,-,TRBJ1-1,TRBD1,CASSHRGAGDTEAFF,TGTGCCAGCAGCCACAGGGGGGCGGGAGACACTGAAGCTTTCTTT
TRBV25-1,-,TRBJ2-5,-,CASSDGPGALETQYF,TGTGCCAGCAGTGACGGTCCGGGAGCCCTAGAGACCCAGTACTTC
TRBV7-8,-,TRBJ2-3,-,CASRASRGLETDTQYF,TGTGCCAGCAGAGCCTCTCGCGGGCTAGAGACAGATACGCAGTATTTT
TRBV20-1,-,TRBJ2-1,-,CSTRSEATIEQFF,TGCAGTACCCGCAGCGAAGCCACCATTGAGCAGTTCTTC
TRBV27,-,TRBJ2-2,-,CASSLTGGRSVYNTGELFF,TGTGCCAGCAGTTTAACTGGGGGGCGCAGCGTGTATAACACCGGGGAGCTGTTTTTT
TRBV6-1,-,TRBJ2-1,TRBD1,CASSADRTGSYNEQFF,TGTGCCAGCAGTGCAGACCGGACAGGGTCCTACAATGAGCAGTTCTTC
TRBV7-2,-,TRBJ2-1,TRBD2,CASSGRLAGVNYNEQFF,TGTGCCAGCAGCGGCCGACTAGCGGGGGTCAACTACAATGAGCAGTTCTTC
TRBV27,-,TRBJ1-2,TRBD1,CASSLGQGGGYTF,TGTGCCAGCAGTCTCGGACAGGGAGGTGGCTACACCTTC
TRBV6-2/TRBV6-3,-,TRBJ2-1,-,CASRATQGTYNEQFF,TGTGCCAGCAGGGCTACCCAGGGGACCTACAATGAGCAGTTCTTC
TRBV11-2,-,TRBJ2-2,TRBD1,CASSRRPGQGAREELFF,TGTGCCAGCAGCCGACGACCGGGACAGGGGGCTAGGGAGGAGCTGTTTTTT
TRBV25-1,-,TRBJ2-2,TRBD2,CASSGLAGGVGGELFF,TGTGCCAGCAGTGGATTAGCGGGAGGGGTAGGCGGGGAGCTGTTTTTT
TRBV7-2,-,TRBJ2-7,-,CASSLEEGSSYEQYF,TGTGCCAGCAGCTTAGAGGAGGGGAGCTCCTACGAGCAGTACTTC
TRBV3-1,-,TRBJ1-1,TRBD1,CASNPPGGFAEAFF,TGTGCCAGCAACCCACCAGGGGGCTTCGCTGAAGCTTTCTTT
TRBV28,-,TRBJ2-3,-,CASRLGASTQYF,TGTGCCAGCAGGCTGGGGGCCTCTACGCAGTATTTT
TRBV29-1,-,TRBJ1-1,-,CSATVEPMNTEAFF,TGCAGCGCTACTGTTGAGCCCATGAACACTGAAGCTTTCTTT
TRBV7-9,-,TRBJ1-1,-,CASSTGQPNTEAFF,TGTGCCAGCAGCACGGGACAACCAAACACTGAAGCTTTCTTT
TRBV4-3,-,TRBJ2-7,TRBD2,CASSQGTSGHEQYF,TGCGCCAGCAGCCAGGGGACTAGCGGGCACGAGCAGTACTTC
TRBV7-9,-,TRBJ1-5,-,CASSQAAAGALGPQHF,TGTGCCAGCAGCCAAGCCGCCGCCGGGGCTCTTGGGCCCCAGCATTTT
TRBV9,-,TRBJ1-2,-,CASSVSGQSYGYTF,TGTGCCAGCAGCGTTTCTGGTCAGTCCTATGGCTACACCTTC
TRBV6-5,-,TRBJ2-2,-,CASSQLGGANTGELFF,TGTGCCAGCAGTCAACTCGGAGGGGCGAACACCGGGGAGCTGTTTTTT
TRBV28,-,TRBJ1-2,-,CASDQSNYGYTF,TGTGCCAGCGACCAGAGTAACTATGGCTACACCTTC
TRBV9,-,TRBJ2-1,TRBD2,CASSPSGRTTFNEQFF,TGTGCCAGCAGCCCGAGCGGGAGAACCACCTTCAATGAGCAGTTCTTC
TRBV5-1,-,TRBJ1-1,-,CASSLGIVNTEAFF,TGCGCCAGCAGCTTGGGGATTGTGAACACTGAAGCTTTCTTT
TRBV7-9,-,TRBJ1-1,TRBD1,CASSSGRDRFSLTNTEAFF,TGTGCCAGCAGCTCAGGTCGGGACAGGTTTTCACTCACGAACACTGAAGCTTTCTTT
TRBV25-1,-,TRBJ2-3,-,CASSDRGVTDTQYF,TGTGCCAGCAGTGACAGGGGGGTCACAGATACGCAGTATTTT
TRBV7-3,few,TRBJ2-4,-,CASSLGTTKNIQYF,TGTGCCAGCAGCTTGGGTACGACCAAAAACATTCAGTACTTC